A single sample is the source of the 22 T cell receptor beta chains below, sequenced in a study of T-cell reconstitution after alpha-beta-depleted transplantation in children. Preparing the TCRbeta library involved the use of unique molecular identifiers. TCRdb called the PCR reads again in MiXCR, with one record for every CDR3 protein. The sample holds a few hundred thousand distinct CDR3 sequences, approximately 20% seen once. The material sequenced was PBMCs, mostly from graft donor cells, taken 180 days after TCRalphabeta/CD19-depleted stem cell transplant. These receptors came from a male patient between 10 and 17 years old who had a stem cell transplant for acute lymphoblastic leukemia, so the T cells may come from the graft donor.

The chain uses TRBV7-9 and TRBJ2-7; TRBD1 might be the D (6 bases). The CDR3 runs 13 residues. The V end was cut by 5 bases, the J end by 6 bases, with 14 bases between. The V gene's germline CDR1 is SEHNR and CDR2 FQNEAQ (reference sequence). The chain's CDR3 is CASSPRGGREQYF. The DNA for the CDR3 is TGTGCCAGCAGCCCCCGAGGGGGTCGCGAGCAGTACTTC.

This clonotype has only a few counts. The rearrangement uses TRBV5-1 and TRBJ1-2, with 10 bases lining up with TRBD1. V shed 4 bases, J shed 5 bases, and the junction held 2 bases outside the gene matches. CDR3 length: 13 residues. Germline V gene data show CDR1 as SGHRS and CDR2 as YFSETQ. The CDR3 protein is CASSRGQGYGYTF. For the CDR3, the DNA is TGCGCCAGCAGCAGGGGACAGGGGTATGGCTACACCTTC.

This clonotype came up a few times. This rearrangement joins TRBV27 to TRBJ2-7; 8 positions match TRBD1. Germline V gives CDR1 MNHEY, CDR2 SMNVEV (reference sequence). The CDR3 runs to 14 residues. The junction had 6 bases not matched to a gene; V was cut back by 5 bases and J by 3 bases. CDR3 sequence: CASSEFRGLYEQYF. CDR3 in DNA: TGTGCCAGCAGTGAATTCAGGGGGCTCTACGAGCAGTACTTC.

The chain joins TRBV15 to TRBJ1-1, with D hard to call. The germline V and J ends were trimmed by 1 base and 10 bases, with 19 bases remaining between them. The CDR3 extends over 15 amino acids. CDR1 and CDR2 from the germline V gene are LNHNV and YYDKDF (reference sequence). Here the CDR3 DNA reads TGTGCCACCAGCAGAGTCCCCCCCAGCCTTCTTGGAGCTTTCTTT. Translated: CATSRVPPSLLGAFF.

This clonotype was counted many times. V usage is TRBV6-1 and J usage is TRBJ2-7, with 8 bases aligning to TRBD1. V lost 4 bases and J lost 4; bases outside the gene matches: 6. The CDR3 is 14 amino acids. Germline V gene lookup returns CDR1 MNHNS and CDR2 SASEGT. The CDR3 is CASSAGQATYEQYF. Written as DNA, the CDR3 is TGTGCCAGCAGTGCGGGACAGGCTACATACGAGCAGTACTTC.

The V and J genes are TRBV29-1 and TRBJ1-2, with D perhaps TRBD1 (6 bases). V lost 8 bases and J lost 1, with 11 bases in between. This CDR3 spans 12 amino acids. The V gene's germline CDR1 is SQVTM and CDR2 ANQGSEA. Here the CDR3 DNA reads TGCAGCCCCCGGGACAATAACTATGGCTACACCTTC. Amino acids: CSPRDNNYGYTF.

The J gene is TRBJ2-2, the V gene TRBV5-1; 8 bases are shared with TRBD2. The CDR3 sequence is 16 residues long. V shed 4 bases and J 7 bases; nucleotides not matched to a gene: 12. Germline-derived CDR1 and CDR2 are SGHRS and YFSETQ. In DNA, the CDR3 is TGCGCCAGCAGCCTCCCTCGCAGCGGGAGTGACGGGGAGCTGTTTTTT. Protein product: CASSLPRSGSDGELFF.

The chain has TRBV5-6 and TRBJ2-7; D not certain. Germline CDR1 reads SGHDT; CDR2 reads YYEEEE. This CDR3 has 13 residues. V was pared by 1 base and J by 5 bases, with 10 bases between. The CDR3 DNA sequence: TGTGCCAGCAGCTTGCCACGGTATGACGAGCAGTACTTC. This gives the protein CASSLPRYDEQYF.

This clonotype was recorded a few times. The chain combines TRBV5-1 with TRBJ1-2; D gene uncertain. V was shortened by 4 bases and J by 4 bases, with 8 bases between the two germline ends. The CDR3 sequence is 12 residues long. Germline V lookup: CDR1 SGHRS, CDR2 YFSETQ. The CDR3 region has the DNA TGCGCCAGCAGCCCCGATCGCTATGGCTACACCTTC. The encoded protein is CASSPDRYGYTF.

This rearrangement joins TRBV5-1 to TRBJ1-2; D gene unclear. Looked up from germline, CDR1 is SGHRS and CDR2 is YFSETQ. The V end lost 0 bases, the J end lost 1 base, and 7 bases lay between the germline ends. The CDR3 runs to 14 residues. This chain's CDR3 is CASSLAGINYGYTF. The CDR3, as DNA: TGCGCCAGCAGCTTGGCAGGTATTAACTATGGCTACACCTTC.

As DNA, the CDR3 is TGCGCCAGCAGCGTTGGTGACAGGGGTAGGTACGAGCAGTACTTC. This sequence encodes CASSVGDRGRYEQYF. The rearrangement joins TRBV4-1 to TRBJ2-7, with 8 bases fitting TRBD1. J gave up 4 bases and V 5 bases, and 10 bases lay outside the gene matches. This CDR3 is built from 15 residues. The germline V gene has CDR1 MGHRA and CDR2 YSYEKL.

This clonotype was recorded a few times. The gene calls are TRBV12-3 or TRBV12-4 and TRBJ2-6; D unresolved. CDR3 length: 16 residues. V shed 5 bases and J shed 0 bases, with 11 bases lying between them. CDR3 nucleotides: TGTGCCAGCAGTGTCGGTATTTACTCTGGGGCCAACGTCCTGACTTTC. It specifies CASSVGIYSGANVLTF.

This clonotype showed up just a few times. V usage is TRBV30 and J usage is TRBJ1-5, with a weak D call TRBD1 (5 bases). V was clipped by 5 bases and J by 3 bases, with 11 bases between them. CDR3 length: 13 amino acids. Germline-derived CDR1 and CDR2 are GTSNPN and SVGIG (reference sequence). This chain's CDR3 is CAWGSTDNQPQHF. DNA for the CDR3: TGTGCCTGGGGTTCGACAGACAATCAGCCCCAGCATTTT.

The rearrangement joins TRBV21-1 to TRBJ2-7; no DNA check was done on the table's D call, TRBD1. TRBV21-1 is a pseudogene. The CDR3 length is 16 residues. As DNA, the CDR3 is TGTGCCAGCAGCAAAATTAGGGCAGGGACCCAAATCGAGCAGTACTTC. It specifies CASSKIRAGTQIEQYF.

This clonotype occurred a few times. The J gene is TRBJ2-5, the V gene TRBV9, with D perhaps given as TRBD1 or TRBD2 (6 bases each). Germline V gives CDR1 SGDLS, CDR2 YYNGEE. The V gene lost 4 bases and the J gene lost 5 bases, with 12 bases spanning the gap. CDR3 length: 13 amino acids. The CDR3 bases are TGTGCCAGCAGCCGCAGGGGAGGCGAGACCCAGTACTTC. Protein: CASSRRGGETQYF.

The rearrangement links TRBV29-1 to TRBJ2-1; D not resolved. The CDR3 is 12 residues long. The V end lost 4 bases, the J end lost 4 bases, and 8 bases lay between the germline ends. In germline, CDR1 is SQVTM, CDR2 ANQGSEA. In nucleotides, the CDR3 is TGCAGCGTTGGGACCACTTACAATGAGCAGTTCTTC. Its translation: CSVGTTYNEQFF.

The chain is built from TRBV20-1 and TRBJ2-2; TRBD2 is a possible D gene (5 bases). Germline CDR1 is DFQATT and CDR2 is SNEGSKA (reference sequence). CDR3 size: 15 residues. Deletions cut 7 bases from V and 5 bases from J, with 20 bases between. The CDR3 nucleotides read TGCAGTGGGGTATCTAGCTCGAGGGCGACCGGGGAGCTGTTTTTT. It encodes CSGVSSSRATGELFF.

This chain uses TRBV7-9 with TRBJ2-6, with D tentatively TRBD1 or TRBD2 (5 bases each). This CDR3 is 15 amino acids long. V was shortened by 9 bases and J by 1 base, with 13 bases between the two germline ends. CDR1 and CDR2 from the germline V gene are SEHNR and FQNEAQ (reference sequence). Here the CDR3 reads CASPQGASGANVLTF. CDR3 nucleotide sequence: TGTGCCAGTCCCCAGGGAGCTTCTGGGGCCAACGTCCTGACTTTC.

Sample share makes this clonotype medium-sized (0.01 to 0.1%). The genes are TRBV4-3 and TRBJ2-7; 14 nucleotides agree with TRBD2. This CDR3 region has 16 residues. Per the germline V gene, CDR1 is LGHNA and CDR2 is YSLEER. V shed 5 bases and J 2 bases; nucleotides not matched to a gene: 5. CDR3 nucleotide sequence: TGCGCCAGCAGCACGGGACTAGCGGGGGAAACCTACGAGCAGTACTTC. Translated: CASSTGLAGETYEQYF.

In its sample, this clonotype was seen a few times. The CDR3, as DNA: TGCAGTGCTAGGAAAACAAGGGGAGGAACCTCTGGAAACACCATATATTTT. Its translation: CSARKTRGGTSGNTIYF. The rearrangement links TRBV20-1 to TRBJ1-3; tentatively, D is TRBD1 (5 bases). Trimming cost V 3 bases and J 0 bases, with 18 bases left between them. CDR1 and CDR2 from the germline V gene are DFQATT and SNEGSKA (reference sequence). CDR3 length: 17 amino acids.

This clonotype was observed a few times. The V and J genes are TRBV5-1 and TRBJ2-3, with 8 bases aligning to TRBD2. V shed 4 bases and J 0 bases; nucleotides not matched to a gene: 7. This CDR3 spans 16 amino acids. Germline V gives CDR1 SGHRS, CDR2 YFSETQ. DNA for the CDR3: TGCGCCAGCAGCCTTAGAGCGGGGGATAGCACAGATACGCAGTATTTT. It encodes CASSLRAGDSTDTQYF.

In its sample, this clonotype was seen a few times. The chain employs TRBV20-1 and TRBJ2-5; 8 nucleotides agree with TRBD2. The CDR3 has 15 amino acids. Germline V CDR1 and CDR2: DFQATT, SNEGSKA (reference sequence). Unmatched junction bases numbered 4, after V lost 0 bases and J lost 1 base. The CDR3 nucleotides are TGCAGTGCTAGAGAGCATGGACTAGCCCAAGAGACCCAGTACTTC. Translating gives CSAREHGLAQETQYF.